A selection of T cell receptor beta chains follows, all from one sample in a study of post-analysis software for immune sequencing data. Via MiXCR, TCRdb re-called the PCR reads, giving one row per CDR3 protein. The repertoire holds 450,000 to 650,000 distinct CDR3 sequences, around 44% seen once, with approximately 1.7% in the top ten. Sample: blood. The receptors here all came from a girl aged 5 to 17 with multiple sclerosis. Both conserved end residues are part of each CDR3. A D gene is named only where the DNA matches it firmly. Size is omitted from some rows. Given values are once, few, many or a class for expanded clones.

v_gene,d_gene,j_gene,abundance,CDR3nt,CDR3aa
TRBV6-5,NA,TRBJ1-2,few,TGTGCCAGCAGTTCCCAGGGCGTCTACACCTTC,CASSSQGVYTF
TRBV25-1,NA,TRBJ2-1,NA,TGTGCCAGCAGTGAATTCGGAGGGACCACATCTTACAATGAGCAGTTCTTC,CASSEFGGTTSYNEQFF
TRBV27,NA,TRBJ2-7,NA,TGTGCCAGCAGTTTATCTCCGGGGAACCACGAGCAGTACTTC,CASSLSPGNHEQYF
TRBV10-3,NA,TRBJ2-3,NA,TGTGCCATCAGTGAGGAGTTATCCGAAGATACGCAGTATTTT,CAISEELSEDTQYF
TRBV6-6,TRBD1,TRBJ2-5,NA,TGTGCCAGCAGTGGGCCGGGACAGGGAAAGGAGACCCAGTACTTC,CASSGPGQGKETQYF
TRBV9,NA,TRBJ2-1,NA,TGTGCCAGCAGCGTAGGCCCCCTCCAAGGCTATGAGCAGTTCTTC,CASSVGPLQGYEQFF
TRBV5-1,NA,TRBJ1-2,NA,TGCGCCAGCAGCTTGGACAGACCCCCTAACTATGGCTACACCTTC,CASSLDRPPNYGYTF
TRBV5-1,NA,TRBJ2-1,NA,TGCGCCAGCAGCTTGATTGCGAGCTCCTACAATGAGCAGTTCTTC,CASSLIASSYNEQFF
TRBV6-5,TRBD1,TRBJ1-2,NA,TGTGCCAGCAGTTACGAATCAGGGGGCAGCTATGGCTACACCTTC,CASSYESGGSYGYTF
TRBV25-1,NA,TRBJ1-4,few,TGTGCCAGCAGTGATGGAGCCTTTAATGAAAAACTGTTTTTT,CASSDGAFNEKLFF
TRBV27,NA,TRBJ2-7,NA,TGTGCCAGCAGCTTAGGATTTGGGCTCGGCTACGAGCAGTACTTC,CASSLGFGLGYEQYF
TRBV10-3,NA,TRBJ2-7,few,TGTGCCATCGGGTCTAATTCTTACGAGCAGTACTTC,CAIGSNSYEQYF
TRBV29-1,NA,TRBJ2-7,few,TGCAGCGTCTACACTTGGCACGAGCAGTACTTC,CSVYTWHEQYF
TRBV29-1,TRBD1,TRBJ2-7,NA,TGCAGCGGGATGACAGGGGGCGAGGGGGCCTACGAGCAGTACTTC,CSGMTGGEGAYEQYF
TRBV28,TRBD1,TRBJ2-5,few,TGTGCCAGCAGTTCCCCCCGGGACAGGGGGATGAAGACCCAGTACTTC,CASSSPRDRGMKTQYF
TRBV9,NA,TRBJ2-1,NA,TGTGCCAGCAGCTCTCAGCGGGTGCCCTACAATGAGCAGTTCTTC,CASSSQRVPYNEQFF
TRBV20-1,TRBD2,TRBJ2-3,NA,TGCAGTGCTAGACTAGCGGCAGGGAGGGATACGCAGTATTTT,CSARLAAGRDTQYF
TRBV5-5,TRBD2,TRBJ2-1,NA,TGTGCCAGCAGAATAGGGACTAGCGGGGGCAATGAGCAGTTCTTC,CASRIGTSGGNEQFF
TRBV20-1,NA,TRBJ2-5,NA,TGCAGTGCTAGTCCAGGGGGGCAGGAGACCCAGTACTTC,CSASPGGQETQYF
TRBV3-1,NA,TRBJ1-2,NA,TGTGCCAGCAGATCGGTCATCTCTGGCGGCTACACCTTC,CASRSVISGGYTF